The source of this TCR beta chain is a study of T cells after yellow fever vaccination. The wider study: SMART-Seq v4 Ultra Low Input prepared libraries from low-cell fractions.

V lost 0 bases and J lost 0, with 8 bases in between. CDR1 and CDR2 from the germline V gene are LGHNA and YSLEER. The CDR3 consists of 16 residues. This clonotype was found a few times. As yet, its antigen is unknown. Template switching with 5'RACE generated the TCR cDNA and added a universal primer site and UMIs. MiXCR was run by TCRdb on the 5' RACE reads, yielding one entry per CDR3 protein. Of around 330,000 distinct CDR3 sequences in the sample, roughly 3.5% were seen once. Study-wide findings and caveats: Post-booster reappearance was seen for most primary-vaccination clones (96% CD4, around 90% CD8).

The sample consisted of PBMCs, taken on the day of the yellow fever booster vaccination. The TCR was taken from a man aged 18 to 30 who received the YFV17D yellow fever vaccine. The V gene is TRBV4-3, the J gene TRBJ1-4; D ambiguous. The CDR3 region has the DNA TGCGCCAGCAGCCAAGATCACGGGACAACTAATGAAAAACTGTTTTTT. Translating it yields CASSQDHGTTNEKLFF.